The rows below give T cell receptor beta chains drawn from one sample of a study of blood T cell repertoires in COVID-19. Method: immunoSEQ multiplex PCR; TCRdb's copy keeps in-frame clones and lacks some. The table shows 240,000 or so clones, with about 83% occurring only once. Source material: PBMCs or T cells enriched from blood (not recorded which). Every receptor here comes from a woman aged 50 to 60 who had recovered from COVID-19. CDR3s include the opening cysteine and the closing phenylalanine or tryptophan. D genes are given only for firm matches. Not all rows give a size; the values are once, few, many and, for expanded clones, a class.

v_call: TRBV27
d_call: TRBD1
clone_size: .
j_call: TRBJ1-6
cdr3_aa: CASRLGTGVSPLHF
cdr3_nt: TGTGCCAGCAGACTCGGGACAGGGGTCTCACCCCTCCACTTT

v_call: TRBV4-1
d_call: TRBD1
clone_size: .
j_call: TRBJ2-5
cdr3_aa: CASSQVQTGTGKIETQYF
cdr3_nt: TGCGCCAGCAGCCAAGTGCAGACCGGGACAGGGAAGATAGAGACCCAGTACTTC

v_call: TRBV6-5
d_call: .
clone_size: .
j_call: TRBJ2-7
cdr3_aa: CASSYSRNGLHEQYF
cdr3_nt: TGTGCCAGCAGTTACTCCCGAAATGGGCTCCACGAGCAGTACTTC

v_call: TRBV28
d_call: .
clone_size: .
j_call: TRBJ1-5
cdr3_aa: CASSFWRISNQPQHF
cdr3_nt: TGTGCCAGCAGTTTTTGGAGAATTAGCAATCAGCCCCAGCATTTT

v_call: TRBV23-1
d_call: TRBD1
clone_size: .
j_call: TRBJ1-1
cdr3_aa: CASHPGGTGVTEAFF
cdr3_nt: TGCGCCAGCCACCCTGGGGGGACAGGGGTCACTGAAGCTTTCTTT

v_call: TRBV19
d_call: TRBD1
clone_size: .
j_call: TRBJ2-2
cdr3_aa: CARRTGYSGELFF
cdr3_nt: TGTGCCAGGAGGACAGGGTATAGCGGGGAGCTGTTTTTT

v_call: TRBV18
d_call: .
clone_size: .
j_call: TRBJ2-5
cdr3_aa: CASSPIGRPQETQYF
cdr3_nt: TGTGCCAGCTCACCAATTGGGAGACCCCAAGAGACCCAGTACTTC

v_call: TRBV19
d_call: TRBD1
clone_size: .
j_call: TRBJ1-5
cdr3_aa: CASADREGSNQPQHF
cdr3_nt: TGTGCCAGTGCCGACAGGGAAGGTAGCAATCAGCCCCAGCATTTT

v_call: TRBV19
d_call: .
clone_size: .
j_call: TRBJ2-1
cdr3_aa: CASSPAGSSYNEQFF
cdr3_nt: TGTGCCAGTAGTCCGGCGGGGAGCTCCTACAATGAGCAGTTCTTC

v_call: TRBV5-4
d_call: .
clone_size: few
j_call: TRBJ2-7
cdr3_aa: CASSLGGYSYEQYF
cdr3_nt: TGTGCCAGCAGCTTGGGGGGCTACTCCTACGAGCAGTACTTC

v_call: TRBV5-1
d_call: .
clone_size: .
j_call: TRBJ2-2
cdr3_aa: CASSLGGWNTGELFF
cdr3_nt: TGCGCCAGCAGTTTGGGGGGCTGGAACACCGGGGAGCTGTTTTTT